This TCR beta chain comes out of a study of cytomegalovirus exposure and HLA in healthy donors. Study-wide results and caveats: Both high specificity and high sensitivity reportedly marked the classifier's diagnosis of cytomegalovirus status. The TCR clusters that emerged in the first cohort tended, a later analysis found, to co-occur in the approximately 110 validation repertoires. More than 150 TCR beta chains were listed as cytomegalovirus-associated.

As regards this clone: Antigen unknown.

Profiling relied on immunoSEQ multiplex PCR, and the TCRdb table lists in-frame clones only, not all of them. This table has 150,000 to 200,000 clones, around four fifths appearing once. This TCR derives from a man aged 18 to 30 in good health and CMV-seropositive. The source material was PBMCs.

The CDR3 is CASSRDRYGYTF. CDR3 nucleotides: TGTGCCAGCAGCCGAGACAGATATGGCTACACCTTC. The genes are TRBV7-2 and TRBJ1-2, with a weak D call TRBD1 (5 bases). V lost 5 bases and J lost 5, with 9 bases in between. Germline CDR1 is SGHTA and CDR2 is FQGNSA. This CDR3 comprises 12 residues.